This T cell receptor (beta chain) is from a study of shared clonotypes between healthy human individuals. TCRdb's copy holds only in-frame clones and misses some; the assay was immunoSEQ multiplex PCR. The sample carries roughly 2.4 million clones, 90% to 97% recorded once. This sequence was found in a man aged 18 to 29 in good health. The specimen was naive CD4+ T cells sorted from blood. Subset here: CD45RA+ positively selected.

This CDR3 reads CASSPWGGVSGNTIYF. The DNA of the CDR3 is TGTGCCAGCAGCCCCTGGGGAGGAGTTTCTGGAAACACCATATATTTT. This chain connects TRBV5-4 to TRBJ1-3; D unresolved. V was clipped by 4 bases and J by 1 base, with 15 bases between them. Germline CDR1 SGHNT, CDR2 YYREEE (reference sequence). This CDR3 has 16 amino acids.